Given below is one T cell receptor beta chain in context. The sample comes from a study of blood T cell repertoires in COVID-19. Two negative PCRs, clearance, or symptom resolution were required of recovered Cohort 3 donors. There are 15 residues in the CDR3. Germline CDR1 and CDR2: SGHRS and YFSETQ. The trim removed 0 bases at V and 5 bases at J, leaving 4 bases unmatched. Here immunoSEQ multiplex PCR was the method, and the copy in TCRdb shows in-frame clones only, minus some. This repertoire shows 300,000 to 400,000 clones, about 92% found once; its top ten account for approximately 2.5%. The chain joins TRBV5-1 to TRBJ2-4; 8 bases are a match to TRBD1. The sample comprised PBMCs or T cells enriched from blood (not recorded which). The clonotype was recovered from a man between 60 and 75 years old who had recovered from COVID-19. For the CDR3, the DNA is TGCGCCAGCAGCTTGGTTGCAGGGGGCCAAAACATTCAGTACTTC. This encodes CASSLVAGGQNIQYF.